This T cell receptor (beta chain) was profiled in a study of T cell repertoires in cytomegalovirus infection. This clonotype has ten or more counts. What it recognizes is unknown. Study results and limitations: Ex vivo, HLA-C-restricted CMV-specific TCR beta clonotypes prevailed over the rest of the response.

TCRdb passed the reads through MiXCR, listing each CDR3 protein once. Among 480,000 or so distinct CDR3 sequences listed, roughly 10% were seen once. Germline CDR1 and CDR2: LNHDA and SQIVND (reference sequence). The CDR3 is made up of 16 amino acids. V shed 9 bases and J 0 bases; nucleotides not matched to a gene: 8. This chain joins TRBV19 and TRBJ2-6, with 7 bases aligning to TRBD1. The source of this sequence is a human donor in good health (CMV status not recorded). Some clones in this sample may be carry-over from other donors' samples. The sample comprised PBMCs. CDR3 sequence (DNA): TGTGCCAGCCACAGGGGAACTCTCTCTGGGGCCAACGTCCTGACTTTC. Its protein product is CASHRGTLSGANVLTF.